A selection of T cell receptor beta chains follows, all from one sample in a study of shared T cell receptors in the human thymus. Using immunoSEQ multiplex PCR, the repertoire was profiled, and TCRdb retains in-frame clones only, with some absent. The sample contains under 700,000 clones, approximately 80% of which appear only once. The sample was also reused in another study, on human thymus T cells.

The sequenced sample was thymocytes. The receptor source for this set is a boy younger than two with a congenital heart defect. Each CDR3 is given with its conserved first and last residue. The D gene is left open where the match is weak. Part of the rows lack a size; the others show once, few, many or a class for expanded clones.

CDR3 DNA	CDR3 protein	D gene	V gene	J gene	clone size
TGTGCCAGCAGTTTAGTCGGGAGGGGGGGAGATACGCAGTATTTT	CASSLVGRGGDTQYF	TRBD2	TRBV27	TRBJ2-3	-
TGTGCCAGTAGTCCCCGCACGGGGGGGTCCTACAATGAGCAGTTCTTC	CASSPRTGGSYNEQFF	TRBD2	TRBV19	TRBJ2-1	-
TGTGCCTGGAGTTTCGGGAGTCGGTACGAGCAGTACTTC	CAWSFGSRYEQYF	-	TRBV30	TRBJ2-7	-
TGTGCCAGCAGAGGCAGGGGCCCTCATAACTATGGCTACACCTTC	CASRGRGPHNYGYTF	-	TRBV6-1	TRBJ1-2	-
TGTGCCACCAGCAGTTTTAGATATAGCAATCAGCCCCAGCATTTT	CATSSFRYSNQPQHF	-	TRBV15	TRBJ1-5	-
TGTGCCAGCAGCAACCGGACAGGTTATCAGCCCCAGCATTTT	CASSNRTGYQPQHF	TRBD1	TRBV7-6	TRBJ1-5	-
TGTGCCTGGAGTCCGCGGGAATCTTTCTACGAGCAGTACTTC	CAWSPRESFYEQYF	-	TRBV30	TRBJ2-7	-
TGTGCCTGGAGTGTAGGCGGGAGGAAGGCGCCCTACGAGCAGTACTTC	CAWSVGGRKAPYEQYF	TRBD2	TRBV30	TRBJ2-7	once
TGCACCAGCAGCCAAGAAGTACTAGCGGGGGGACATACGCAGTATTTT	CTSSQEVLAGGHTQYF	-	TRBV1	TRBJ2-3	-
TGTGCCAGCAGTTACTTGGGACAGCGAAACACTGAAGCTTTCTTT	CASSYLGQRNTEAFF	TRBD1	TRBV6-5	TRBJ1-1	few
TGTGCCAGCAGCTCTCTCGGGCTAGCGGGCCTAATCTACAATGAGCAGTTCTTC	CASSSLGLAGLIYNEQFF	TRBD2	TRBV7-6	TRBJ2-1	-
TGCAGCGTTGAAGATATCGCGGGAGGGGCAGAGACCCAGTACTTC	CSVEDIAGGAETQYF	TRBD2	TRBV29-1	TRBJ2-5	-
TGTGCCAGCAGCGCGGAGTCGGACAGGGGAGGGGAAAAACTGTTTTTT	CASSAESDRGGEKLFF	TRBD1	TRBV5-6	TRBJ1-4	-
TGTGCCTGGAGTAAGAGCGGGAGGGCCGAAAATGAGCAGTTCTTC	CAWSKSGRAENEQFF	TRBD2	TRBV30	TRBJ2-1	-
TGTGCCAGCAGCCCTCCAGTAGCGGGAGCCTCTCACAATGAGCAGTTCTTC	CASSPPVAGASHNEQFF	TRBD2	TRBV5-6	TRBJ2-1	-
TGTGCCAGCAAACTGGACAGGGTTAACGAGCAGTACTTC	CASKLDRVNEQYF	TRBD1	TRBV28	TRBJ2-7	-
TGCGCCAGCAGCCCAAGGACAGGGGCGGAGAACACTGAAGCTTTCTTT	CASSPRTGAENTEAFF	TRBD1	TRBV4-1	TRBJ1-1	few
TGTGCCAGCAGCTTGGGGCGGGCTAGGGGAGGCCCCCAAGATACGCAGTATTTT	CASSLGRARGGPQDTQYF	-	TRBV5-8	TRBJ2-3	-
TGTGCCAGCAGCACTGGGGTCAAGGAGGGAGGAGAGACCCAGTACTTC	CASSTGVKEGGETQYF	-	TRBV21-1	TRBJ2-5	-
TGTGCCAGCAGTGGCGGGACGGGTTATCAGCCCCAGCATTTT	CASSGGTGYQPQHF	-	TRBV2	TRBJ1-5	-
TGTGCCAGCAGCACCACCGGACAGGGGGCGGTGACGAGAAAGTTCTTC	CASSTTGQGAVTRKFF	TRBD1	TRBV5-6	TRBJ2-1	-
TGTGCCAGCACGTTTCACATCTCCTACAATGAGCAGTTCTTC	CASTFHISYNEQFF	-	TRBV2	TRBJ2-1	once
TGTGCCAGCAGCGCGCCCCCCCTAGCGGGAGGTACGACAGATACGCAGTATTTT	CASSAPPLAGGTTDTQYF	TRBD2	TRBV9	TRBJ2-3	-
TGCGCCAGCAAACCCTCCTCGGGGGGCGGCTACACCTTC	CASKPSSGGGYTF	-	TRBV5-1	TRBJ1-2	-
TGCGCCAGCAGCCCGGGACAGGGGGCAGATACGCAGTATTTT	CASSPGQGADTQYF	TRBD1	TRBV10-2	TRBJ2-3	once
TGCGCCAGCAGCCAAGATGCCGGTAGCGGGAGGTTCGAGCAGTACTTC	CASSQDAGSGRFEQYF	TRBD2	TRBV4-1	TRBJ2-7	-
TGTGCCAGTAGTACCGGAGCGGGAGTGCCAGATACGCAGTATTTT	CASSTGAGVPDTQYF	TRBD2	TRBV19	TRBJ2-3	-
TGTGCCAGCAGCAAGAATAAGGGGGTACCGCCGGAAGCTTTCTTT	CASSKNKGVPPEAFF	-	TRBV21-1	TRBJ1-1	few
TGCGCCAGCAGCCAACTGCCGGGGAGCTCCTACAATGAGCAGTTCTTC	CASSQLPGSSYNEQFF	-	TRBV4-1	TRBJ2-1	-
TGTGCCAGCAGCCAAGGACACCCTTTAAGCTCCTACGAGCAGTACTTC	CASSQGHPLSSYEQYF	-	TRBV11-3	TRBJ2-7	-
TGCGCCAGCAGCCAAGATAGTGGACAGCGAAACTACGAGCAGTACTTC	CASSQDSGQRNYEQYF	-	TRBV4-1	TRBJ2-7	few
TGCGCCAGCAGTCCCCTTTCGGGAGGGCCCAAGGTCTTCGAGCAGTACTTC	CASSPLSGGPKVFEQYF	TRBD2	TRBV23-1	TRBJ2-7	-
TGTGCCAGCAGCTTGTGGCGCGGGGGTCAGCCCCAGCATTTT	CASSLWRGGQPQHF	-	TRBV5-6	TRBJ1-5	few
TGTGCCAGCAAGGACGGACTAGCGGACACAGATACGCAGTATTTT	CASKDGLADTDTQYF	TRBD2	TRBV27	TRBJ2-3	-
TGTGCCTGGAGCTGGACTAGCGGTAACACCGGGGAGCTGTTTTTT	CAWSWTSGNTGELFF	TRBD2	TRBV30	TRBJ2-2	-